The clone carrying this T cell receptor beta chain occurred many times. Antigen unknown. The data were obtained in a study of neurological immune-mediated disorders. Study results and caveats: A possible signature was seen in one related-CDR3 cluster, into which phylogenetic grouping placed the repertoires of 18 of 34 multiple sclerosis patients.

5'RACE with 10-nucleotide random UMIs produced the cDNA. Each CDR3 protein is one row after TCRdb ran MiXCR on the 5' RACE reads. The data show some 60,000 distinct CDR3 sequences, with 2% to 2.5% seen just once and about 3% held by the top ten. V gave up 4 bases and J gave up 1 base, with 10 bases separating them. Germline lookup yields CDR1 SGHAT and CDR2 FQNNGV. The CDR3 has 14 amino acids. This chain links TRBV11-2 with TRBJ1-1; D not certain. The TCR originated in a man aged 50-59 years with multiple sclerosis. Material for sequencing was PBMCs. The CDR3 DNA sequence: TGTGCCAGCAGCTGGACGGTCCCGAACACTGAAGCTTTCTTT. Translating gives CASSWTVPNTEAFF.